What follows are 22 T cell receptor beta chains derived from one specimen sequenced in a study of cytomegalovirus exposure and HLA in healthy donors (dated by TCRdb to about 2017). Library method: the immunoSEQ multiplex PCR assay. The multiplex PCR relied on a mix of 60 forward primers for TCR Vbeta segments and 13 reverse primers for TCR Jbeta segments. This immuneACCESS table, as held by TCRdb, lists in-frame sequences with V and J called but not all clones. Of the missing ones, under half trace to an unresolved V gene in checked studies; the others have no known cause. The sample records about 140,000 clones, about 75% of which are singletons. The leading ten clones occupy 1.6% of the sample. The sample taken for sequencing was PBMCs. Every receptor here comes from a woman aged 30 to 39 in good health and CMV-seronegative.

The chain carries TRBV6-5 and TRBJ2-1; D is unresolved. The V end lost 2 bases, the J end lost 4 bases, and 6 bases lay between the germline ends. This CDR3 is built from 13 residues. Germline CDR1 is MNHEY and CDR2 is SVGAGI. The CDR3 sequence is CASSYEVYNEQFF. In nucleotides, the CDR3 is TGTGCCAGCAGTTACGAGGTTTACAATGAGCAGTTCTTC.

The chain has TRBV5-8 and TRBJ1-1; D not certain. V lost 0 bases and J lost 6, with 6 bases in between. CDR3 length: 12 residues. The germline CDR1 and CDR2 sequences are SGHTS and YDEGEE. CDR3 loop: CASSLVQPEAFF. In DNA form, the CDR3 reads TGTGCCAGCAGCTTGGTACAGCCTGAAGCTTTCTTT.

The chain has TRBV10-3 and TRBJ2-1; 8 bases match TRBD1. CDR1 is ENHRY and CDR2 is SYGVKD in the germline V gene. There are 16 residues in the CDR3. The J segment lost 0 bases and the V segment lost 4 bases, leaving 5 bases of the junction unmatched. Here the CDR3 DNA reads TGTGCCATCAGTGGATCGACAGGGGCCTCCTACAATGAGCAGTTCTTC. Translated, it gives CAISGSTGASYNEQFF.

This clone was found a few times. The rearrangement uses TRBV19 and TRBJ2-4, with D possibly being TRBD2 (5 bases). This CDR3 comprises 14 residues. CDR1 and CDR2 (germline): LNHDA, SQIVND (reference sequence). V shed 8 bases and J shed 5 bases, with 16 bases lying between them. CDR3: CASPAGVHQNIQYF. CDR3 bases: TGTGCCAGTCCAGCCGGGGTTCACCAAAACATTCAGTACTTC.

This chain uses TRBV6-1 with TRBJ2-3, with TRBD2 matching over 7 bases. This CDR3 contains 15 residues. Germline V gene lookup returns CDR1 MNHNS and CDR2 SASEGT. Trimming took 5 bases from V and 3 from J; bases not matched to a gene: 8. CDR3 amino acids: CASSPLGGGTDTQYF. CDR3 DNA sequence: TGTGCCAGCAGTCCCCTCGGCGGGGGAACAGATACGCAGTATTTT.

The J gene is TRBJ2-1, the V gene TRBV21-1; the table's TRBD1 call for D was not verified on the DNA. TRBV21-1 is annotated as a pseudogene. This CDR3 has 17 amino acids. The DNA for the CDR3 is TGTGCCAGCAGCAAAGAGTATGGACAGGTGGAGTACAATGAGCAGTTCTTC. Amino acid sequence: CASSKEYGQVEYNEQFF.

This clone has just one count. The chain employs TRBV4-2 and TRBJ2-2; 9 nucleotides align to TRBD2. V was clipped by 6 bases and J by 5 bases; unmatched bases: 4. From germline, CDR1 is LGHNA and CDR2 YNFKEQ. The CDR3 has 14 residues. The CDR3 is CASRFSGSTGELFF. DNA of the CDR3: TGTGCCAGCAGGTTTAGCGGGAGTACCGGGGAGCTGTTTTTT.

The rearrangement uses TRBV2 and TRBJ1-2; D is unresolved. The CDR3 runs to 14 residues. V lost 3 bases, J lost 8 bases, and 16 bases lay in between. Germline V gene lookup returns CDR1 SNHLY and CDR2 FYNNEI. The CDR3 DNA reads TGTGCCAGCAGTGAGGAGGCCGCCGGGAGAGGCTACACCTTC. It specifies CASSEEAAGRGYTF. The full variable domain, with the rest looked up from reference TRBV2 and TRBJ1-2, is EPEVTQTPSHQVTQMGQEVILRCVPISNHLYFYWYRQILGQKVEFLVSFYNNEISEKSEIFDDQFSVERPDGSNFTLKIRSTKLEDSAMYFCASSEEAAGRGYTFGSGTRLTVV.

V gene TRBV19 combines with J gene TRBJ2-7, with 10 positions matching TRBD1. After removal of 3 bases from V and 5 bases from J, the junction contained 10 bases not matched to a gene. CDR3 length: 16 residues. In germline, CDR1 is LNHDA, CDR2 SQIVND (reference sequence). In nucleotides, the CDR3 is TGTGCCAGTAGTATCGCTTGCGACAGGGGGCAACACGAGCAGTACGTC. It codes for CASSIACDRGQHEQYV.

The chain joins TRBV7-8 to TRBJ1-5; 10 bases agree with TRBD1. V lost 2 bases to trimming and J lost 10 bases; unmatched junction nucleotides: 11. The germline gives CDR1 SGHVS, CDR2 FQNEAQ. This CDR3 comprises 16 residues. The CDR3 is CASSLLSDRGRNPQHF. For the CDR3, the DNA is TGTGCCAGCAGCTTACTCTCAGACAGGGGGCGGAATCCCCAGCATTTT.

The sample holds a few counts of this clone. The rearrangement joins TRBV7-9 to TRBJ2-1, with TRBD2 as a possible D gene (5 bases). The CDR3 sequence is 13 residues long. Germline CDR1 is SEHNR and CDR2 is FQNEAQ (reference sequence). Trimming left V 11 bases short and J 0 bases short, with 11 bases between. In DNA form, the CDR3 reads TGTGCCCTCGAGGGTAGCTCCTACAATGAGCAGTTCTTC. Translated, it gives CALEGSSYNEQFF.

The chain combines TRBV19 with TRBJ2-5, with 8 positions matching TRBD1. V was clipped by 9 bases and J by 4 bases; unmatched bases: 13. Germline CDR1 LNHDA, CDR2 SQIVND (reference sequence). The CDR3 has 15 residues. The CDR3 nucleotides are TGTGCCAGCAAACACCAGGGGGCTAGCACAGAGACCCAGTACTTC. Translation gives CASKHQGASTETQYF.

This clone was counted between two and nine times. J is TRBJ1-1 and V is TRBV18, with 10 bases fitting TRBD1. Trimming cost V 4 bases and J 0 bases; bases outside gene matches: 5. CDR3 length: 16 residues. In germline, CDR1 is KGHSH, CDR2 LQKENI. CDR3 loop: CASSQTGGGMNTEAFF. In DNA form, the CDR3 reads TGTGCCAGCTCACAGACAGGGGGCGGCATGAACACTGAAGCTTTCTTT.

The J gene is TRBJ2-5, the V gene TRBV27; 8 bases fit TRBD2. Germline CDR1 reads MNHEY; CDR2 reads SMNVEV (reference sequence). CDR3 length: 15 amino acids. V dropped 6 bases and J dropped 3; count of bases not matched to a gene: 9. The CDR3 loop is CASSRKSGSEETQYF. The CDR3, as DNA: TGTGCCAGCAGCCGAAAAAGCGGGAGCGAAGAGACCCAGTACTTC.

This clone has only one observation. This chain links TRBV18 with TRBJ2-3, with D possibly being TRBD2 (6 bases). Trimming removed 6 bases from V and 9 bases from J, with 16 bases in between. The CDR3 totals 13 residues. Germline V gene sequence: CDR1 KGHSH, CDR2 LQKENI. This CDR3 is CASSPRDSITQYF. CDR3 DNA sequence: TGTGCCAGCTCCCCCCGGGACTCGATAACGCAGTATTTT. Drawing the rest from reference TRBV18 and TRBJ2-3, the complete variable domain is NAGVMQNPRHLVRRRGQEARLRCSPMKGHSHVYWYRQLPEEGLKFMVYLQKENIIDESGMPKERFSAEFPKEGPSILRIQQVVRGDSAAYFCASSPRDSITQYFGPGTRLTVL.

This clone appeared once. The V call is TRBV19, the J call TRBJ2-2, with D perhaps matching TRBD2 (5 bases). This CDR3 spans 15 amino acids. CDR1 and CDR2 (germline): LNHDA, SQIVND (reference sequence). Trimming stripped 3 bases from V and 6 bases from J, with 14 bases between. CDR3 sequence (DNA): TGTGCCAGTAGTATTGTTGGGAGTGGCGCCGGGGAGCTGTTTTTT. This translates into CASSIVGSGAGELFF.

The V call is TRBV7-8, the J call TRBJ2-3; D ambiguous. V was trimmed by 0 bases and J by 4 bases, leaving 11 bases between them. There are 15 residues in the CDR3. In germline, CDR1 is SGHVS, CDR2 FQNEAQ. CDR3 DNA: TGTGCCAGCAGCTTAGCGGGTCCACAGCCAGATACGCAGTATTTT. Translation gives CASSLAGPQPDTQYF.

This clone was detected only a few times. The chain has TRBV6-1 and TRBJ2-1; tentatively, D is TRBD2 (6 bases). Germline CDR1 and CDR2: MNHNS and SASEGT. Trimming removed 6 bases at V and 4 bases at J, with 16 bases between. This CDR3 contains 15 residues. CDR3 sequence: CASSAVRRGYNEQFF. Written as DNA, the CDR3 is TGTGCCAGCAGCGCCGTTCGGAGGGGATACAATGAGCAGTTCTTC.

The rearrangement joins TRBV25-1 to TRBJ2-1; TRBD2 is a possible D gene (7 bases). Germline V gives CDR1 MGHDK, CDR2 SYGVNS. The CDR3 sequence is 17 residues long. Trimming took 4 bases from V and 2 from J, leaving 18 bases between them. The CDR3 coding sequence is TGTGCCAGCAGTGCGATCCGGGGGGCTCTTACCTACAATGAGCAGTTCTTC. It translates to CASSAIRGALTYNEQFF.

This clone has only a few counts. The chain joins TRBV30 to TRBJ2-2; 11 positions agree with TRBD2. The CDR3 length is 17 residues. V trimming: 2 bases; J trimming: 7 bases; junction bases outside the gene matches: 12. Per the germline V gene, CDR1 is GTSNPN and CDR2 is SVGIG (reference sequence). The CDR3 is CAWSNILAGARIGELFF. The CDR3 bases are TGTGCCTGGAGTAACATACTAGCGGGAGCGCGGATCGGGGAGCTGTTTTTT.

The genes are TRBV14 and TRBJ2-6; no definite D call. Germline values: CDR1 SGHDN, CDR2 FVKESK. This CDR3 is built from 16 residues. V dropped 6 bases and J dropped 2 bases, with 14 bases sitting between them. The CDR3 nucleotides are TGTGCCAGCAGTCCGACAAGTGACCCTGGGGCCAACGTCCTGACTTTC. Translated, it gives CASSPTSDPGANVLTF.

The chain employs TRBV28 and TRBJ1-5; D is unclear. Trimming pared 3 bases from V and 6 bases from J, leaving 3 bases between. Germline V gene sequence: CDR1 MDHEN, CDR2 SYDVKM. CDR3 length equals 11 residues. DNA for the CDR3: TGTGCCAGCAGTTTCGGTCAGCCCCAGCATTTT. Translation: CASSFGQPQHF.